This passage covers 13 T cell receptor beta chains from one sample sequenced in a study of blood T cell repertoires in COVID-19 (dated by TCRdb to between 2020 and 2021). The library was built by means of the immunoSEQ multiplex PCR assay. In TCRdb, the immuneACCESS table is reduced to in-frame sequences with V and J assigned. These tables do not hold every clone; where another copy was compared, an unresolved V gene accounts for under half, and the others remain unexplained. This sample comprises some 14,000 clones, around 91% of them detected only once. Roughly 15% of the sample is held by the ten biggest clonotypes. Specimen: peripheral blood. The receptor set was obtained from a man aged 45-65 years with active COVID-19.

This chain joins TRBV5-6 and TRBJ2-7, with a weak D call TRBD1 (6 bases). Germline V gene data show CDR1 as SGHDT and CDR2 as YYEEEE. The CDR3 totals 15 residues. Deletions cut 2 bases from V and 0 bases from J, with 12 bases between. The DNA of the CDR3 is TGTGCCAGCAGCTTTGGGACACTTAGCTCCTACGAGCAGTACTTC. Translated: CASSFGTLSSYEQYF.

DNA for the CDR3: TGTGCCAGTAGTAAGAGGCGGGAGGGCACAGATACGCAGTATTTT. This encodes CASSKRREGTDTQYF. The rearrangement uses TRBV19 and TRBJ2-3, with 8 bases identical to TRBD2. Germline V gene data show CDR1 as LNHDA and CDR2 as SQIVND (reference sequence). This CDR3 region has 15 residues. After removal of 4 bases from V and 1 base from J, the junction contained 4 bases not matched to a gene. Combining the CDR3 with reference TRBV19 and TRBJ2-3 gives the whole variable domain DGGITQSPKYLFRKEGQNVTLSCEQNLNHDAMYWYRQDPGQGLRLIYYSQIVNDFQKGDIAEGYSVSREKKESFPLTVTSAQKNPTAFYLCASSKRREGTDTQYFGPGTRLTVL.

The CDR3 reads CASSATGTGTEKLFF. The DNA for the CDR3 is TGTGCCAGCAGCGCAACCGGGACAGGGACTGAAAAACTGTTTTTT. The V call is TRBV7-9, the J call TRBJ1-4; 9 bases agree with TRBD1. CDR1 is SEHNR, CDR2 FQNEAQ, per germline (reference sequence). After removal of 5 bases from V and 7 bases from J, the junction contained 8 bases not matched to a gene. The CDR3 loop spans 15 amino acids.

V and J are TRBV28 and TRBJ2-1, with D perhaps matching TRBD2 (5 bases). V lost 6 bases and J 8 bases, leaving 11 bases between the germline ends. The germline CDR1 and CDR2 sequences are MDHEN and SYDVKM. The CDR3 loop spans 12 amino acids. CDR3 region: CASRGSVDEQFF. The CDR3 DNA reads TGTGCCAGCAGGGGTAGCGTGGATGAGCAGTTCTTC.

The chain combines TRBV4-2 with TRBJ1-3; no definite D call. The CDR3 totals 13 residues. Trimming took off 1 base at V and 8 bases at J, with 9 bases between the two ends. CDR1 and CDR2 (germline): LGHNA, YNFKEQ. The CDR3 here is CASSQVDHDTIYF. The CDR3 DNA sequence: TGTGCCAGCAGCCAAGTAGATCATGACACCATATATTTT.

V is TRBV28 and J is TRBJ1-6; no clear D. CDR1 and CDR2 from the germline V gene are MDHEN and SYDVKM. Trimming took 2 bases from V and 0 from J, leaving 11 bases between them. This CDR3 spans 17 amino acids. CDR3 in DNA: TGTGCCAGCAGTTTAATCATGGGGAGCTCCTATAATTCACCCCTCCACTTT. This codes for CASSLIMGSSYNSPLHF.

The chain carries TRBV11-2 and TRBJ2-5; the match to TRBD1 covers 10 bases. The trim removed 5 bases at V and 1 base at J, leaving 13 bases unmatched. Germline lookup yields CDR1 SGHAT and CDR2 FQNNGV. This CDR3 contains 18 residues. DNA for the CDR3: TGTGCCAGCAGCCCTCCTCCGGGACAGGGGTATAGCCAAGAGACCCAGTACTTC. The encoded protein is CASSPPPGQGYSQETQYF. Full variable domain (outside the CDR3, taken from reference TRBV11-2 and TRBJ2-5): EAGVAQSPRYKIIEKRQSVAFWCNPISGHATLYWYQQILGQGPKLLIQFQNNGVVDDSQLPKDRFSAERLKGVDSTLKIQPAKLEDSAVYLCASSPPPGQGYSQETQYFGPGTRLLVL.

This sequence joins TRBV28 and TRBJ1-3; weak D call: TRBD1 (5 bases). The CDR3 sequence is 14 residues long. V dropped 8 bases and J dropped 0 bases, with 11 bases sitting between them. Germline V gene data show CDR1 as MDHEN and CDR2 as SYDVKM. Here the CDR3 reads CASEDNRSGNTIYF. DNA of the CDR3: TGTGCCAGCGAGGACAACCGCTCTGGAAACACCATATATTTT.

The chain employs TRBV18 and TRBJ1-2; tentative D call: TRBD1 (6 bases). The CDR3 totals 13 residues. Germline V gene sequence: CDR1 KGHSH, CDR2 LQKENI. Trimming stripped 4 bases from V and 6 bases from J, with 12 bases between. The chain's CDR3 is CASSQQGGDGYTF. CDR3 in DNA: TGTGCCAGCTCACAACAGGGTGGTGATGGCTACACCTTC.

The J gene is TRBJ2-7, the V gene TRBV3-1 (or the pseudogene TRBV3-2); possible D gene TRBD1, 6 bases. CDR3 length: 15 amino acids. From germline, CDR1 is LGHDT and CDR2 YNNKEL (reference sequence). V lost 1 base and J 3 bases, leaving 13 bases between the germline ends. The DNA of the CDR3 is TGTGCCAGCAGCCAAGGAGGGGGAGTCGGCTACGAGCAGTACTTC. Its translation is CASSQGGGVGYEQYF.

This chain uses TRBV21-1 with TRBJ1-4. TRBV21-1 is recorded as a pseudogene. CDR3 length: 16 residues. In DNA form, the CDR3 reads TGTGCCAGCAGCAAAGCCCGCGGTTCAACTAATGAAAAACTGTTTTTT. It translates to CASSKARGSTNEKLFF.

The V and J genes are TRBV28 and TRBJ1-5, with TRBD1 identical over 11 bases. The CDR3 covers 14 residues. Germline V lookup: CDR1 MDHEN, CDR2 SYDVKM. With 8 bases clipped from V and 4 bases from J, the junction kept 4 bases outside the gene matches. The CDR3 reads CASRTGGLNQPQHF. The CDR3 nucleotides are TGTGCCAGCCGGACAGGGGGCTTGAATCAGCCCCAGCATTTT.

V is TRBV4-1 and J is TRBJ1-2; no firm D call. Trimming took 3 bases from V and 5 from J, leaving 16 bases between them. The CDR3 spans 15 residues. Germline values: CDR1 MGHRA, CDR2 YSYEKL. CDR3 DNA sequence: TGCGCCAGCAGCCAGTACTCCAACCCCCTTTATGGCTACACCTTC. Its translation is CASSQYSNPLYGYTF.